These 13 T cell receptor beta chains were all obtained from the same sample, sequenced in a study of T cell responses to AZD1222 COVID-19 vaccine. Sequenced by immunoSEQ multiplex PCR; TCRdb stores in-frame clones only, minus some. The table shows approximately 110,000 clones, with about 85% occurring only once. The sequences come from peripheral blood, collected on day 0 of AZD1222 vaccination. Source of these receptors: an adult in good health.

The rearrangement uses TRBV27 and TRBJ1-6, with unresolved D. The germline V and J ends were trimmed by 5 bases and 14 bases, with 7 bases remaining between them. This CDR3 is 10 amino acids long. Germline V lookup: CDR1 MNHEY, CDR2 SMNVEV (reference sequence). CDR3 in amino acids: CASSPPALHF. CDR3 DNA: TGTGCCAGCAGTCCGCCGGCCCTCCACTTT.

The chain has TRBV19 and TRBJ1-1; D is unresolved. V lost 3 bases and J lost 1, with 9 bases in between. The germline gives CDR1 LNHDA, CDR2 SQIVND (reference sequence). This CDR3 has 14 residues. In nucleotides, the CDR3 is TGTGCCAGTAGTATTGGGCCAGAGAACACTGAAGCTTTCTTT. Protein: CASSIGPENTEAFF.

V is TRBV19 and J is TRBJ2-1, with a weak D call TRBD1 (6 bases). V was trimmed by 6 bases and J by 2 bases, leaving 11 bases between them. The germline CDR1 and CDR2 sequences are LNHDA and SQIVND (reference sequence). This CDR3 is built from 14 residues. The CDR3 spells CASRVQGTYNEQFF. CDR3 bases: TGTGCCAGTAGGGTACAGGGAACCTACAATGAGCAGTTCTTC. Looking up the rest from reference TRBV19 and TRBJ2-1 gives the full variable domain: DGGITQSPKYLFRKEGQNVTLSCEQNLNHDAMYWYRQDPGQGLRLIYYSQIVNDFQKGDIAEGYSVSREKKESFPLTVTSAQKNPTAFYLCASRVQGTYNEQFFGPGTRLTVL.

The chain combines TRBV7-7 with TRBJ2-1; 9 positions match TRBD2. CDR1 SSHAT and CDR2 FNYEAQ come from the germline V gene (reference sequence). This CDR3 spans 15 amino acids. Trimming at V came to 5 bases and at J to 12 bases, leaving 14 bases not matched to a gene. The CDR3 nucleotides read TGTGCCAGCAGCCCCGGGGGCGGGGGGGCTAAATCGCAGTTCTTC. It codes for CASSPGGGGAKSQFF. Complete variable domain (other parts from reference TRBV7-7 and TRBJ2-1): GAGVSQSPRYKVTKRGQDVTLRCDPISSHATLYWYQQALGQGPEFLTYFNYEAQPDKSGLPSDRFSAERPEGSISTLTIQRTEQRDSAMYRCASSPGGGGAKSQFFGPGTRLTVL.

The CDR3 DNA is TGTGCCAGCAGTAGCCCCGGGACAGGGGTTGCTTTCTTT. Translated: CASSSPGTGVAFF. The chain has TRBV6-2 or TRBV6-3 and TRBJ1-1; 10 positions agree with TRBD1. CDR1 and CDR2 (germline): MNHEY, SVGEGT. Trimming cost V 5 bases and J 11 bases; bases outside gene matches: 8. CDR3 length: 13 amino acids.

V gene TRBV3-1 (or the pseudogene TRBV3-2) combines with J gene TRBJ2-3, with 9 bases fitting TRBD2. Germline CDR1 reads LGHDT; CDR2 reads YNNKEL (reference sequence). This CDR3 spans 18 amino acids. Germline trimming cut 0 bases from V and 6 bases from J; bases unmatched to any gene: 13. Written as DNA, the CDR3 is TGTGCCAGCAGCCAAGATGGAAGAAATAGCGGGGGCAGGGATACGCAGTATTTT. This translates into CASSQDGRNSGGRDTQYF.

On this clone: The same CDR3 can be traced to other DNA sequences in this sample. The rearrangement uses TRBV9 and TRBJ1-1; no clear D gene. This CDR3 contains 13 residues. In germline, CDR1 is SGDLS, CDR2 YYNGEE. With 3 bases removed from V and 0 bases from J, the gap between germline ends came to 6 bases. This CDR3 is CASSGGVNTEAFF. In DNA form, the CDR3 reads TGTGCCAGCAGCGGGGGTGTGAACACTGAAGCTTTCTTT.

This chain connects TRBV6-5 to TRBJ1-1; D unresolved. This CDR3 has 14 amino acids. V lost 11 bases and J lost 0, with 16 bases in between. The germline gives CDR1 MNHEY, CDR2 SVGAGI. This CDR3 is CAAKRSRLNTEAFF. The CDR3 coding sequence is TGTGCCGCCAAACGAAGCAGGCTGAACACTGAAGCTTTCTTT.

The chain combines TRBV19 with TRBJ2-2; perhaps TRBD2 as D (6 bases). CDR1 is LNHDA, CDR2 SQIVND, per germline (reference sequence). The CDR3 spans 13 residues. Trimming stripped 8 bases from V and 5 bases from J, with 12 bases between. The CDR3 reads CASLGLDTGELFF. The CDR3 DNA sequence: TGTGCCAGTTTGGGACTGGATACCGGGGAGCTGTTTTTT.

The chain employs TRBV5-5 and TRBJ1-3, with TRBD1 matching 9 bases. The CDR3 totals 17 residues. Per germline, CDR1 SGHKS and CDR2 YYEKEE (reference sequence). V shed 3 bases and J 3 bases; nucleotides not matched to a gene: 10. The CDR3 DNA follows: TGTGCCAGCAGCTCCTCGGGACAGGGAGTCCATGGAAACACCATATATTTT. Translating gives CASSSSGQGVHGNTIYF.

V usage is TRBV7-2 and J usage is TRBJ2-5; no clear D. Germline loops: CDR1 SGHTA, CDR2 FQGNSA. The V gene lost 6 bases and the J gene lost 5 bases, with 7 bases spanning the gap. The CDR3 runs 11 residues. CDR3 nucleotide sequence: TGTGCCAGCAGTTCGGAGGAGACCCAGTACTTC. Its protein product is CASSSEETQYF.

This clone was seen a few times. The gene calls are TRBV29-1 and TRBJ1-1; no clear D gene. Germline loops: CDR1 SQVTM, CDR2 ANQGSEA. The CDR3 totals 12 residues. The V end was cut by 6 bases, the J end by 5 bases, with 13 bases between. CDR3 in amino acids: CSVKPLGTEAFF. CDR3 in DNA: TGCAGCGTAAAACCTCTGGGGACTGAAGCTTTCTTT.

This clone was detected only a few times. The chain employs TRBV7-9 and TRBJ2-1; TRBD1 might be the D (5 bases). The V gene's germline CDR1 is SEHNR and CDR2 FQNEAQ (reference sequence). The length of the CDR3 is 15 residues. Deletions cut 0 bases from V and 6 bases from J, with 12 bases between. Written as DNA, the CDR3 is TGTGCCAGCAGCTTAGCGCCAGGGTCCGGCAATGAGCAGTTCTTC. Protein: CASSLAPGSGNEQFF.